Listed here are 23 T cell receptor beta chains from one sample, sequenced in a study of T cell changes during pregnancy in multiple sclerosis. TCRdb's copy holds only in-frame clones and misses some; the assay was immunoSEQ multiplex PCR. The sample comprises about 72,000 clones, about nine tenths of which are singletons, and 0.7% rests with the top ten. The specimen comprised peripheral blood, sampled in the third trimester of pregnancy. The receptors were sampled from a female donor in good health, enrolled as a control in a pregnancy study.

The V call is TRBV6-5, the J call TRBJ1-1; D possibly corresponds to TRBD1 (5 bases). The CDR3 consists of 16 residues. The V gene's germline CDR1 is MNHEY and CDR2 SVGAGI. V was pared by 0 bases and J by 5 bases, with 16 bases between. The CDR3 protein is CASSYSTAGMSTEAFF. CDR3 bases: TGTGCCAGCAGTTACTCGACGGCAGGGATGTCAACTGAAGCTTTCTTT.

The rearrangement uses TRBV10-2 and TRBJ1-2, with D unclear. This CDR3 has 15 amino acids. Germline assignment: CDR1 WSHSY and CDR2 SAAADI. Trimming shortened V by 2 bases and J by 0 bases, and 10 bases separated the two germline ends. The CDR3 DNA reads as TGCGCCAGCAGTGAGAACACTAAACCTAACTATGGCTACACCTTC. Amino acids: CASSENTKPNYGYTF.

The chain uses TRBV7-9 and TRBJ1-1, with D perhaps matching TRBD1 (5 bases). Germline values: CDR1 SEHNR, CDR2 FQNEAQ (reference sequence). The CDR3 has 13 amino acids. Trimming stripped 5 bases from V and 1 base from J, with 8 bases between. Here the CDR3 reads CASSPDTNTEAFF. The DNA for the CDR3 is TGTGCCAGCAGCCCGGACACGAACACTGAAGCTTTCTTT. The full variable domain, completed using reference TRBV7-9 and TRBJ1-1, is DTGVSQNPRHKITKRGQNVTFRCDPISEHNRLYWYRQTLGQGPEFLTYFQNEAQLEKSRLLSDRFSAERPKGSFSTLEIQRTEQGDSAMYLCASSPDTNTEAFFGQGTRLTVV.

This clone showed up just a few times. Compared with germline, one end of the junction differs, possibly owing to a read error. The chain recombines TRBV7-9 with TRBJ1-5, with 10 bases fitting TRBD1. The germline V gene encodes CDR1 SEHNR and CDR2 FQNEAQ (reference sequence). The CDR3 is 14 residues long. The CDR3 region is CASSSTGGLQAQHF. In DNA, the CDR3 is TGTGCCAGCAGCTCGACAGGGGGCCTTCAGGCCCAGCATTTT.

The chain combines TRBV19 with TRBJ1-2; a weak D match, TRBD1 (6 bases). The CDR3 totals 15 residues. Between the trimmed V and J ends, which lost 3 bases and 1 base, there was a span of 12 bases. Germline V gene sequence: CDR1 LNHDA, CDR2 SQIVND (reference sequence). The DNA for the CDR3 is TGTGCCAGTAGTATCAGGGGAAGGGGTAACTATGGCTACACCTTC. It codes for CASSIRGRGNYGYTF.

The chain recombines TRBV19 with TRBJ2-1, with D possibly matching TRBD2 (7 bases). The CDR3 covers 14 residues. Germline V gene data show CDR1 as LNHDA and CDR2 as SQIVND (reference sequence). DNA for the CDR3: TGTCACCCGAGAGGGGGGCTGGGAGGGAATGAGCAGTTCTTC. Its protein product is CHPRGGLGGNEQFF.

Regarding this clone: One end of the junction fails to match germline, which may point to a read error. The chain uses TRBV7-6 and TRBJ1-5; D is perhaps TRBD1 (5 bases). This CDR3 has 19 amino acids. CDR1 is SGHVS and CDR2 is FNYEAQ in the germline V gene. CDR3 amino acids: CASSLGAGIDLRSSQPQHF. CDR3 nucleotide sequence: TGTGCCAGCAGCTTAGGCGCAGGGATCGATTTAAGGAGCAGTCAGCCCCAGCATTTT. Looking up the rest from reference TRBV7-6 and TRBJ1-5 gives the full variable domain: GAGVSQSPRYKVTKRGQDVALRCDPISGHVSLYWYRQALGQGPEFLTYFNYEAQQDKSGLPNDRFSAERPEGSISTLTIQRTEQRDSAMYRCASSLGAGIDLRSSQPQHFGDGTRLSIL.

V gene TRBV28 combines with J gene TRBJ2-1, with D unclear. Trimming left V 5 bases short and J 8 bases short, with 22 bases between. The CDR3 sequence is 16 residues long. Germline V gives CDR1 MDHEN, CDR2 SYDVKM. The CDR3 loop is CASSAPGSLRLYEQFF. The DNA of the CDR3 is TGTGCCAGCAGTGCCCCAGGATCCCTACGGTTATATGAGCAGTTCTTC.

The chain has TRBV5-1 and TRBJ2-7; 10 positions agree with TRBD2. Looked up from germline, CDR1 is SGHRS and CDR2 is YFSETQ. There are 17 residues in the CDR3. V was clipped by 4 bases and J by 4 bases; unmatched bases: 14. CDR3 coding DNA: TGCGCCAGCAGCCCCCAGTTCTCTAGCGGGGGAGATTACGAGCAGTACTTC. It yields the protein CASSPQFSSGGDYEQYF.

The chain's CDR3 is CASSLDSPPGGLYEQYF. CDR3 DNA: TGTGCCAGCAGCTTAGATTCCCCGCCAGGGGGCTTATACGAGCAGTACTTC. The chain recombines TRBV7-2 with TRBJ2-7; TRBD1 aligns across 8 bases. CDR1 is SGHTA, CDR2 FQGNSA, per germline. Trimming cost V 1 base and J 4 bases; bases outside gene matches: 12. This CDR3 has 17 amino acids.

This clone was found once. The rearrangement uses TRBV5-5 and TRBJ1-1; D gene unclear. Germline V gene sequence: CDR1 SGHKS, CDR2 YYEKEE (reference sequence). CDR3 length: 15 amino acids. V shed 4 bases and J shed 1 base, with 14 bases lying between them. The CDR3 loop is CASSPPVAENTEAFF. Written as DNA, the CDR3 is TGTGCCAGCAGCCCCCCCGTGGCAGAGAACACTGAAGCTTTCTTT.

The V and J genes are TRBV27 and TRBJ1-1; possibly TRBD1 for D (5 bases). Looked up from germline, CDR1 is MNHEY and CDR2 is SMNVEV (reference sequence). The CDR3 loop spans 12 amino acids. V was pared by 6 bases and J by 3 bases, with 8 bases between. As DNA, the CDR3 is TGTGCCAGCAGCGTAGGGGACACTGAAGCTTTCTTT. It encodes CASSVGDTEAFF.

The CDR3 sequence: CASRLEGVGTYEQYF. The CDR3 nucleotides read TGTGCCAGCCGACTCGAAGGGGTAGGAACCTACGAGCAGTACTTC. The gene calls are TRBV7-9 and TRBJ2-7; D is possibly TRBD1 (5 bases). CDR1 and CDR2 from the germline V gene are SEHNR and FQNEAQ (reference sequence). Trimming removed 8 bases from V and 2 bases from J, with 19 bases in between. The length of the CDR3 is 15 residues.

This chain joins TRBV7-6 and TRBJ2-1; 7 bases fit TRBD1. The CDR3 runs to 15 residues. The J segment lost 0 bases and the V segment lost 4 bases, leaving 3 bases of the junction unmatched. CDR1 SGHVS and CDR2 FNYEAQ come from the germline V gene. As DNA, the CDR3 is TGTGCCAGCAGCTCCCGACAGGGCTCCTACAATGAGCAGTTCTTC. Its translation is CASSSRQGSYNEQFF.

The chain links TRBV6-5 to TRBJ1-2, with 11 bases aligning to TRBD1. V shed 0 bases and J 5 bases; nucleotides not matched to a gene: 2. This CDR3 has 15 amino acids. The V gene's germline CDR1 is MNHEY and CDR2 SVGAGI. The DNA for the CDR3 is TGTGCCAGCAGTTACTCGAGGGACAGGGGGTATGGCTACACCTTC. Amino acids: CASSYSRDRGYGYTF.

This chain connects TRBV19 to TRBJ2-1; 9 bases are shared with TRBD2. The CDR3 contains 16 residues. Trimming at V came to 5 bases and at J to 2 bases, leaving 7 bases not matched to a gene. The V gene's germline CDR1 is LNHDA and CDR2 SQIVND (reference sequence). For the CDR3, the DNA is TGTGCCAGTAGTCCAAAAGCGGGAGGCCCCTACAATGAGCAGTTCTTC. Amino acid sequence: CASSPKAGGPYNEQFF.

The gene calls are TRBV13 and TRBJ2-3; 8 bases line up with TRBD1. J gave up 1 base and V 5 bases, and 5 bases lay outside the gene matches. The CDR3 is 15 residues long. The germline V gene encodes CDR1 PRHDT and CDR2 FYEKMQ (reference sequence). The CDR3 nucleotides are TGTGCCAGCAGCGCTGGGACAGGACGCACAGATACGCAGTATTTT. It codes for CASSAGTGRTDTQYF.

This clone was detected only once. The chain combines TRBV7-2 with TRBJ2-7, with a weak D call TRBD1 (6 bases). V was pared by 5 bases and J by 2 bases, with 13 bases between. Per the germline V gene, CDR1 is SGHTA and CDR2 is FQGNSA. The CDR3 contains 14 residues. CDR3 in amino acids: CASSTGSRAYEQYF. The CDR3 nucleotides are TGTGCCAGCAGCACAGGGAGTCGAGCCTACGAGCAGTACTTC.

The chain links TRBV5-1 to TRBJ1-2; no reliable D call. Germline lookup yields CDR1 SGHRS and CDR2 YFSETQ. The CDR3 contains 13 residues. The V end was cut by 5 bases, the J end by 4 bases, with 12 bases between. DNA of the CDR3: TGCGCCAGCAGTACAGACCTTTCCTATGGCTACACCTTC. This codes for CASSTDLSYGYTF.

The chain recombines TRBV19 with TRBJ1-5; 7 nucleotides agree with TRBD1. V shed 9 bases, J shed 2 bases, and the junction held 4 bases outside the gene matches. Per germline, CDR1 LNHDA and CDR2 SQIVND (reference sequence). The CDR3 is made up of 13 amino acids. This chain's CDR3 is CASGTDRNQPQHF. CDR3 in DNA: TGTGCCAGCGGGACAGATCGCAATCAGCCCCAGCATTTT. The full variable domain, with the rest looked up from reference TRBV19 and TRBJ1-5, is DGGITQSPKYLFRKEGQNVTLSCEQNLNHDAMYWYRQDPGQGLRLIYYSQIVNDFQKGDIAEGYSVSREKKESFPLTVTSAQKNPTAFYLCASGTDRNQPQHFGDGTRLSIL.

This clone was counted once. The CDR3 region has the DNA TGTGCCAGCAGTTACTCCGGACAGGGGGACACTGAAGCTTTCTTT. The encoded protein is CASSYSGQGDTEAFF. The chain uses TRBV6-5 and TRBJ1-1; 10 positions agree with TRBD1. CDR3 size: 15 residues. Germline CDR1 MNHEY, CDR2 SVGAGI. The trim removed 0 bases at V and 3 bases at J, leaving 1 base unmatched.

V gene TRBV6-5 combines with J gene TRBJ1-1; no reliable D call. The V end was cut by 6 bases, the J end by 1 base, with 12 bases between. Germline V gene lookup returns CDR1 MNHEY and CDR2 SVGAGI. The CDR3 runs to 14 residues. CDR3 loop: CASRRGGQNTEAFF. In DNA form, the CDR3 reads TGTGCCAGCAGACGAGGAGGGCAGAACACTGAAGCTTTCTTT.

This clone was observed a single time. The V call is TRBV14, the J call TRBJ2-2; D is undetermined. CDR1 is SGHDN, CDR2 FVKESK, per germline. This CDR3 contains 14 residues. Trimming left V 2 bases short and J 1 base short, with 5 bases between. The CDR3 sequence is CASSQSLNTGELFF. The CDR3 DNA follows: TGTGCCAGCAGCCAAAGCCTGAACACCGGGGAGCTGTTTTTT.